One and the same sample provided the 9 T cell receptor beta chains below, sequenced in a study of T cells in localized non-small cell lung cancer. This table comes from immunoSEQ multiplex PCR, and its TCRdb copy is limited to in-frame clones, with some not included. In the table there are under 2,500 clones, 26% of which are singletons. Sequences were derived from lung tumor tissue, sampled before any cancer treatment. All receptors come from a male donor aged 60 or older with stage II squamous cell lung carcinoma.

This chain uses TRBV6-8 with TRBJ2-7; tentatively, D is TRBD1 or TRBD2 (6 bases each). Germline V gives CDR1 MNHGY, CDR2 SAAAGT. Trimming removed 8 bases at V and 4 bases at J, with 21 bases between. This CDR3 spans 15 amino acids. The CDR3 loop is CASGEGGTSRYEQYF. The CDR3 DNA reads as TGTGCCAGCGGGGAAGGGGGAACTAGCAGATACGAGCAGTACTTC.

This clone was found a few times. The genes are TRBV6-8 and TRBJ2-7; 13 positions match TRBD2. Germline CDR1 MNHGY, CDR2 SAAAGT. After removal of 3 bases from V and 5 bases from J, the junction contained 7 bases not matched to a gene. The CDR3 extends over 16 amino acids. Here the CDR3 reads CASSYPLAGGPNEQYF. The DNA for the CDR3 is TGTGCCAGCAGTTATCCACTAGCGGGAGGGCCCAACGAGCAGTACTTC.

This chain connects TRBV18 to TRBJ2-3; unclear D gene. The germline V and J ends were trimmed by 4 bases and 2 bases, with 16 bases remaining between them. The CDR3 length is 16 residues. CDR1 is KGHSH and CDR2 is LQKENI in the germline V gene. CDR3 DNA: TGTGCCAGCTCACGACAAGGCGTCTTTCCCACAGATACGCAGTATTTT. It is translated as CASSRQGVFPTDTQYF.

The chain uses TRBV11-3 and TRBJ1-1; possible D gene TRBD1, 6 bases. CDR3 length equals 14 residues. V lost 4 bases to trimming and J lost 3 bases, with 12 bases between them. Germline V lookup: CDR1 SGHNT, CDR2 YENEEA. CDR3 DNA sequence: TGTGCCAGCAGCTGGGGGCAGGGAGACACTGAAGCTTTCTTT. This gives the protein CASSWGQGDTEAFF.

Only a few counts were recorded for this clone. The chain recombines TRBV11-3 with TRBJ1-2, with D maybe TRBD1 (6 bases). This CDR3 comprises 15 residues. V shed 3 bases and J shed 4 bases, with 15 bases lying between them. CDR1 is SGHNT, CDR2 YENEEA, per germline. CDR3 residues: CASSLQGPGVYGYTF. The CDR3 DNA sequence: TGTGCCAGCAGCTTGCAGGGGCCAGGGGTCTATGGCTACACCTTC. Complete variable domain (other parts from reference TRBV11-3 and TRBJ1-2): EAGVVQSPRYKIIEKKQPVAFWCNPISGHNTLYWYLQNLGQGPELLIRYENEEAVDDSQLPKDRFSAERLKGVDSTLKIQPAELGDSAVYLCASSLQGPGVYGYTFGSGTRLTVV.

The gene calls are TRBV5-1 and TRBJ1-6, with a tentative D call TRBD1 (5 bases). The length of the CDR3 is 15 residues. Germline V CDR1 and CDR2: SGHRS, YFSETQ. V lost 4 bases to trimming and J lost 8 bases, with 16 bases between them. CDR3 protein: CASSRWGNKDSPLHF. Here the CDR3 DNA reads TGCGCCAGCAGCCGATGGGGCAATAAGGATTCACCCCTCCACTTT.

This CDR3 reads CASSGGNQPQHF. The CDR3 DNA sequence: TGTGCCAGCTCAGGGGGCAATCAGCCCCAGCATTTT. J is TRBJ1-5 and V is TRBV9; maybe TRBD1 (6 bases). This CDR3 has 12 residues. Trimming took off 7 bases at V and 2 bases at J, with 7 bases between the two ends. Germline CDR1 reads SGDLS; CDR2 reads YYNGEE.

This clone has a single count. The V gene is TRBV18, the J gene TRBJ2-3; D not certain. The CDR3 loop spans 14 amino acids. V was trimmed by 6 bases and J by 0 bases, leaving 10 bases between them. Germline loops: CDR1 KGHSH, CDR2 LQKENI. The CDR3 nucleotides are TGTGCCAGCTCCCCCACCCCTAGCACAGATACGCAGTATTTT. Its translation is CASSPTPSTDTQYF. Full variable domain (rest looked up from reference TRBV18 and TRBJ2-3): NAGVMQNPRHLVRRRGQEARLRCSPMKGHSHVYWYRQLPEEGLKFMVYLQKENIIDESGMPKERFSAEFPKEGPSILRIQQVVRGDSAAYFCASSPTPSTDTQYFGPGTRLTVL.

The chain combines TRBV23-1 with TRBJ2-1, with 11 bases fitting TRBD2. TRBV23-1 counts as an open reading frame of uncertain function. This CDR3 has 17 amino acids. The ends lost 0 bases at V and 6 bases at J; junction bases unmatched: 7. Here the CDR3 DNA reads TGCGCCAGCAGTCAATCGATACTAGCGGGAGTTTGCAATGAGCAGTTCTTC. Amino acids: CASSQSILAGVCNEQFF.